Each of the 10 T cell receptor beta chains below was sequenced from the same sample in a study of T cells after yellow fever vaccination. One entry per CDR3 protein, called by TCRdb with MiXCR from the 5' RACE reads. This sample has a few hundred thousand distinct CDR3 sequences, with roughly 17% found just once. Material: PBMCs, obtained about 5 days after the first yellow fever vaccination. Receptors originate from a young man who received the YFV17D yellow fever vaccine.

This clonotype was seen a few times. This chain joins TRBV9 and TRBJ1-5; TRBD1 matches 7 bases. Germline V gene sequence: CDR1 SGDLS, CDR2 YYNGEE. There are 17 residues in the CDR3. J was trimmed by 4 bases and V by 10 bases; bases with no gene match: 20. The CDR3 region has the DNA TGTGCCGGCGACAGGGAGGAAGGCCCCGGGTCGAATCAGCCCCAGCATTTT. This sequence encodes CAGDREEGPGSNQPQHF.

This clonotype was seen at least ten times. The chain uses TRBV6-4 and TRBJ2-2; a possible D gene is TRBD1 (6 bases). CDR1 and CDR2 (germline): MRHNA, SNTAGT. The ends were cut back, 3 bases at V and 4 bases at J, with 6 bases in the middle. The CDR3 sequence is 13 residues long. CDR3 in DNA: TGTGCCAGCAGTGAGGGGGCCACCGGGGAGCTGTTTTTT. It encodes CASSEGATGELFF.

In this sample, this clonotype turned up a few times. The J gene is TRBJ1-6, the V gene TRBV20-1, with D uncertain. Trimming stripped 2 bases from V and 7 bases from J, with 12 bases between. The CDR3 covers 14 residues. Germline V gene data show CDR1 as DFQATT and CDR2 as SNEGSKA (reference sequence). CDR3 bases: TGCAGTGCTAGATCGTTGCGGGAAAATTCACCCCTCCACTTT. Translation gives CSARSLRENSPLHF.

The chain is built from TRBV5-1 and TRBJ2-5; no reliable D call. The V end lost 5 bases, the J end lost 1 base, and 9 bases lay between the germline ends. The CDR3 contains 13 residues. Germline V gene lookup returns CDR1 SGHRS and CDR2 YFSETQ. CDR3 loop: CASRWNLQETQYF. The CDR3 coding sequence is TGCGCCAGCAGATGGAATCTCCAAGAGACCCAGTACTTC.

Here the CDR3 reads CASSQDLGTYNEQFF. The CDR3 nucleotides are TGCGCCAGCAGCCAAGATCTCGGGACTTACAATGAGCAGTTCTTC. The V gene is TRBV4-3, the J gene TRBJ2-1; maybe TRBD2 (6 bases). Looked up from germline, CDR1 is LGHNA and CDR2 is YSLEER. The CDR3 is 15 residues long. Trimming removed 0 bases at V and 4 bases at J, with 10 bases between.

There are a few counts of this clonotype. This sequence joins TRBV18 and TRBJ2-5; the D is unclear. Germline values: CDR1 KGHSH, CDR2 LQKENI. This CDR3 is built from 16 residues. V dropped 3 bases and J dropped 0 bases, with 14 bases sitting between them. CDR3 sequence: CASSPSSPSNQETQYF. The CDR3 DNA sequence: TGTGCCAGCTCACCCTCCTCGCCCAGTAACCAAGAGACCCAGTACTTC.

This clonotype was seen a handful of times. V is TRBV5-1 and J is TRBJ1-6; D remains ambiguous. Germline V lookup: CDR1 SGHRS, CDR2 YFSETQ. The CDR3 consists of 14 residues. V dropped 0 bases and J dropped 9 bases, with 10 bases sitting between them. Written as DNA, the CDR3 is TGCGCCAGCAGCTTGGACACATCTAGTTCACCCCTCCACTTT. It translates to CASSLDTSSSPLHF.

This clonotype was seen more than once but under ten times. The chain is built from TRBV27 and TRBJ2-2; TRBD2 matches at 15 bases. After removal of 7 bases from V and 1 base from J, the junction contained 7 bases not matched to a gene. The germline gives CDR1 MNHEY, CDR2 SMNVEV (reference sequence). This CDR3 has 18 residues. CDR3 residues: CASTQWGLAGGNTGELFF. CDR3 bases: TGTGCCAGCACCCAGTGGGGACTAGCGGGAGGGAACACCGGGGAGCTGTTTTTT.

This clonotype was counted between two and nine times. V usage is TRBV5-1 and J usage is TRBJ1-1, with a possible D match to TRBD1 (5 bases). The CDR3 length is 16 residues. Deletions cut 4 bases from V and 3 bases from J, with 19 bases between. The V gene's germline CDR1 is SGHRS and CDR2 YFSETQ. The CDR3 here is CASSATGTRRDTEAFF. In DNA form, the CDR3 reads TGCGCCAGCAGCGCAACCGGGACCCGGAGGGACACTGAAGCTTTCTTT.

This chain links TRBV5-1 with TRBJ1-6; 9 nucleotides match TRBD1. The length of the CDR3 is 14 residues. J gave up 14 bases and V 4 bases, and 10 bases lay outside the gene matches. CDR1 and CDR2 from the germline V gene are SGHRS and YFSETQ. CDR3 DNA: TGCGCCAGCAGCCCGGAGGGACAGGGAGTTTCCCTCCACTTT. Its protein product is CASSPEGQGVSLHF. The whole variable domain, filled in from reference TRBV5-1 and TRBJ1-6, reads KAGVTQTPRYLIKTRGQQVTLSCSPISGHRSVSWYQQTPGQGLQFLFEYFSETQRNKGNFPGRFSGRQFSNSRSEMNVSTLELGDSALYLCASSPEGQGVSLHFGNGTRLTVT.